The 22 T cell receptor beta chains given below trace back to one sample, sequenced in a study of OX40 agonist ivuxolimab in advanced cancers. Sequenced by immunoSEQ multiplex PCR; TCRdb stores in-frame clones only, minus some. The data show 60,000 or so clones, with about 86% seen just once and approximately 1% held by the top ten. The sequencing used CD4+ or CD8+ T cells sorted from blood, collected in a trial of the OX40 agonist ivuxolimab. These receptors were taken from an adult with an advanced solid tumor such as melanoma, head and neck, liver or kidney cancer.

This clone was detected once. The chain has TRBV13 and TRBJ2-7; 9 nucleotides align to TRBD1. With 4 bases clipped from V and 4 bases from J, the junction kept 8 bases outside the gene matches. The CDR3 spans 15 residues. Germline V gene lookup returns CDR1 PRHDT and CDR2 FYEKMQ (reference sequence). CDR3 loop: CASSSGTGFSYEQYF. CDR3 nucleotide sequence: TGTGCCAGCAGCTCGGGGACAGGGTTTTCTTACGAGCAGTACTTC.

This sequence joins TRBV21-1 and TRBJ1-2; the listed D gene, TRBD1, was not tested against the DNA. TRBV21-1 has pseudogene status. This CDR3 has 16 residues. CDR3 sequence (DNA): TGTGCCAGCAGCAAACGGCGTTTTGCCAGGACAAATGGCTACACCTTC. Its protein is CASSKRRFARTNGYTF.

The chain combines TRBV5-6 with TRBJ2-2, with TRBD1 as a possible D gene (5 bases). CDR3 length equals 15 residues. From germline, CDR1 is SGHDT and CDR2 YYEEEE. Trimming cost V 4 bases and J 7 bases, with 17 bases left between them. The CDR3 is CASSPGPGSGGELFF. The CDR3 DNA reads as TGTGCCAGCAGCCCCGGTCCAGGGTCTGGCGGGGAGCTGTTTTTT.

The rearrangement uses TRBV6-5 and TRBJ2-1; a possible D gene is TRBD2 (7 bases). The CDR3 contains 15 residues. Looked up from germline, CDR1 is MNHEY and CDR2 is SVGAGI. Deletions cut 5 bases from V and 2 bases from J, with 13 bases between. The CDR3 region is CASSRGGGPYNEQFF. Written as DNA, the CDR3 is TGTGCCAGCAGTCGTGGCGGGGGCCCCTACAATGAGCAGTTCTTC.

The rearrangement links TRBV5-4 to TRBJ1-5; no clear D. This CDR3 comprises 13 residues. V lost 1 base, J lost 4 bases, and 6 bases lay in between. The germline V gene encodes CDR1 SGHNT and CDR2 YYREEE (reference sequence). This CDR3 reads CASSLNGNQPQHF. In DNA form, the CDR3 reads TGTGCCAGCAGCTTGAACGGTAATCAGCCCCAGCATTTT.

The chain has TRBV6-1 and TRBJ1-4; 9 bases match TRBD1. With V trimmed by 11 bases and J by 11 bases, 15 bases remained unmatched. The CDR3 is 14 residues long. Germline V lookup: CDR1 MNHNS, CDR2 SASEGT. The CDR3 region has the DNA TGTGCCGGTGGGGGGGGACAGGGCGTTTCGAAACTGTTTTTT. Residues: CAGGGGQGVSKLFF.

J is TRBJ1-2 and V is TRBV11-2; unclear D gene. Trimming removed 5 bases from V and 3 bases from J, with 13 bases in between. The V gene's germline CDR1 is SGHAT and CDR2 FQNNGV. This CDR3 has 14 amino acids. The CDR3 bases are TGTGCCAGCAGCGCAGGTCCGGGAGACTATGGCTACACCTTC. Its translation is CASSAGPGDYGYTF.

This clone appeared a few times. The gene calls are TRBV7-2 and TRBJ2-2; D perhaps matches TRBD2 (6 bases). There are 16 residues in the CDR3. Germline assignment: CDR1 SGHTA and CDR2 FQGNSA. Trimming removed 0 bases from V and 2 bases from J, with 10 bases in between. This CDR3 reads CASSLAPGVNTGELFF. The CDR3 DNA reads TGTGCCAGCAGCTTAGCCCCGGGGGTCAACACCGGGGAGCTGTTTTTT.

The rearrangement joins TRBV6-5 to TRBJ2-7; the match to TRBD1 covers 11 bases. Unmatched junction bases numbered 7, after V lost 6 bases and J lost 6 bases. Per the germline V gene, CDR1 is MNHEY and CDR2 is SVGAGI. The CDR3 runs to 14 residues. The CDR3 loop is CASRTGTGGREQYF. Written as DNA, the CDR3 is TGTGCCAGCAGAACCGGGACAGGGGGGCGCGAGCAGTACTTC.

The rearrangement joins TRBV5-1 to TRBJ2-5; 7 bases line up with TRBD1. The CDR3 consists of 16 residues. V lost 0 bases, J lost 1 base, and 6 bases stayed unmatched. Germline CDR1 is SGHRS and CDR2 is YFSETQ. The CDR3: CASSLGQGFSQETQYF. The CDR3 DNA follows: TGCGCCAGCAGCTTGGGACAGGGATTTAGCCAAGAGACCCAGTACTTC.

This rearrangement joins TRBV5-4 to TRBJ1-1; 10 bases are a match to TRBD1. CDR1 SGHNT and CDR2 YYREEE come from the germline V gene (reference sequence). J lost 3 bases, V lost 3 bases, and 5 bases had no gene match. This CDR3 has 15 amino acids. The CDR3 DNA follows: TGTGCCAGCAGCTCACCGGGACAGGGGTACACTGAAGCTTTCTTT. Translated, it gives CASSSPGQGYTEAFF.

The chain carries TRBV6-5 and TRBJ1-5; D is ambiguous. Deletions cut 4 bases from V and 4 bases from J, with 8 bases between. The CDR3 is made up of 13 amino acids. CDR1 is MNHEY and CDR2 is SVGAGI in the germline V gene. As DNA, the CDR3 is TGTGCCAGCAGTTTTTCCAGGAATCAGCCCCAGCATTTT. Translating it yields CASSFSRNQPQHF.

This chain links TRBV5-6 with TRBJ2-5; 8 nucleotides align to TRBD1. Unmatched junction bases numbered 9, after V lost 3 bases and J lost 5 bases. The CDR3 is 15 residues long. In germline, CDR1 is SGHDT, CDR2 YYEEEE. CDR3: CASSWGDRSRETQYF. The CDR3 nucleotides are TGTGCCAGCAGCTGGGGGGACAGGTCTCGGGAGACCCAGTACTTC. Filled out from reference TRBV5-6 and TRBJ2-5, the complete variable domain reads DAGVTQSPTHLIKTRGQQVTLRCSPKSGHDTVSWYQQALGQGPQFIFQYYEEEERQRGNFPDRFSGHQFPNYSSELNVNALLLGDSALYLCASSWGDRSRETQYFGPGTRLLVL.

CDR3 DNA sequence: TGTGCCAGCAGTGAATTGCGGGGGGGCTACGAGCAGTACTTC. It specifies CASSELRGGYEQYF. This chain links TRBV6-1 with TRBJ2-7; 9 bases are shared with TRBD2. Germline trimming cut 2 bases from V and 3 bases from J; bases unmatched to any gene: 2. The CDR3 has 14 amino acids. Germline loops: CDR1 MNHNS, CDR2 SASEGT.

The chain links TRBV6-6 to TRBJ1-2; D not certain. Germline V CDR1 and CDR2: MNHNY, SVGAGI (reference sequence). The CDR3 totals 15 residues. Deletions cut 5 bases from V and 4 bases from J, with 17 bases between. The CDR3 DNA follows: TGTGCCAGCAGTCTCTCTATAGACGGATTCTATGGCTACACCTTC. Translation gives CASSLSIDGFYGYTF.

Note on this clone: At the DNA level, this CDR3 is encoded by other sequences in the same sample as well. This chain connects TRBV18 to TRBJ2-7; the match to TRBD1 covers 7 bases. V dropped 6 bases and J dropped 1; count of bases not matched to a gene: 3. Germline V gives CDR1 KGHSH, CDR2 LQKENI. The CDR3 is made up of 13 amino acids. The CDR3 bases are TGTGCCAGCTCGCCGGGACAGTCCTACGAGCAGTACTTC. Its translation is CASSPGQSYEQYF.

The chain combines TRBV19 with TRBJ2-1, with 12 bases identical to TRBD1. This CDR3 comprises 16 residues. Per germline, CDR1 LNHDA and CDR2 SQIVND (reference sequence). With 4 bases clipped from V and 9 bases from J, the junction kept 10 bases outside the gene matches. CDR3: CASSNFRDRGRSEQFF. CDR3 nucleotides: TGTGCCAGTAGTAACTTCCGGGACAGGGGGCGGAGTGAGCAGTTCTTC.

The chain couples TRBV6-4 to TRBJ1-6; unclear D gene. The CDR3 consists of 21 residues. Trimming removed 0 bases at V and 0 bases at J, with 21 bases between. From germline, CDR1 is MRHNA and CDR2 SNTAGT. CDR3: CASSDSWWQAELSSYNSPLHF. The CDR3, as DNA: TGTGCCAGCAGTGACTCATGGTGGCAGGCTGAGCTAAGCTCCTATAATTCACCCCTCCACTTT.

The chain carries TRBV7-2 and TRBJ1-5; D may be TRBD1 (6 bases). The CDR3 loop spans 15 amino acids. V gave up 7 bases and J gave up 0 bases, with 13 bases separating them. Germline lookup yields CDR1 SGHTA and CDR2 FQGNSA. CDR3 in DNA: TGTGCCAGCACCCCCGGACAGCCTAGCAATCAGCCCCAGCATTTT. Its translation is CASTPGQPSNQPQHF. The full variable domain, its missing parts supplied by reference TRBV7-2 and TRBJ1-5, is GAGVSQSPSNKVTEKGKDVELRCDPISGHTALYWYRQSLGQGLEFLIYFQGNSAPDKSGLPSDRFSAERTGGSVSTLTIQRTQQEDSAVYLCASTPGQPSNQPQHFGDGTRLSIL.

The genes are TRBV11-2 and TRBJ1-3, with D uncertain. V lost 4 bases and J lost 7, with 17 bases in between. Germline CDR1 SGHAT, CDR2 FQNNGV. This CDR3 has 15 residues. CDR3 amino acids: CASSSAAHPGNTIYF. The CDR3 bases are TGTGCCAGCAGCTCTGCGGCACATCCCGGGAACACCATATATTTT.

This clone showed up just a few times. This sequence joins TRBV5-6 and TRBJ1-5; D is uncertain. The ends were cut back, 0 bases at V and 4 bases at J, with 11 bases in the middle. The germline CDR1 and CDR2 sequences are SGHDT and YYEEEE. The length of the CDR3 is 15 residues. The chain's CDR3 is CASSLGWDANQPQHF. The CDR3 bases are TGTGCCAGCAGCTTGGGATGGGATGCGAATCAGCCCCAGCATTTT.

V usage is TRBV4-2 and J usage is TRBJ2-3; D is possibly TRBD2 (6 bases). The CDR3 covers 15 residues. Germline loops: CDR1 LGHNA, CDR2 YNFKEQ. V lost 0 bases to trimming and J lost 11 bases, with 18 bases between them. In DNA form, the CDR3 reads TGTGCCAGCAGCCAAGAAAGAGCGGGTACTCGGGGGCAGTATTTT. Amino acids: CASSQERAGTRGQYF.